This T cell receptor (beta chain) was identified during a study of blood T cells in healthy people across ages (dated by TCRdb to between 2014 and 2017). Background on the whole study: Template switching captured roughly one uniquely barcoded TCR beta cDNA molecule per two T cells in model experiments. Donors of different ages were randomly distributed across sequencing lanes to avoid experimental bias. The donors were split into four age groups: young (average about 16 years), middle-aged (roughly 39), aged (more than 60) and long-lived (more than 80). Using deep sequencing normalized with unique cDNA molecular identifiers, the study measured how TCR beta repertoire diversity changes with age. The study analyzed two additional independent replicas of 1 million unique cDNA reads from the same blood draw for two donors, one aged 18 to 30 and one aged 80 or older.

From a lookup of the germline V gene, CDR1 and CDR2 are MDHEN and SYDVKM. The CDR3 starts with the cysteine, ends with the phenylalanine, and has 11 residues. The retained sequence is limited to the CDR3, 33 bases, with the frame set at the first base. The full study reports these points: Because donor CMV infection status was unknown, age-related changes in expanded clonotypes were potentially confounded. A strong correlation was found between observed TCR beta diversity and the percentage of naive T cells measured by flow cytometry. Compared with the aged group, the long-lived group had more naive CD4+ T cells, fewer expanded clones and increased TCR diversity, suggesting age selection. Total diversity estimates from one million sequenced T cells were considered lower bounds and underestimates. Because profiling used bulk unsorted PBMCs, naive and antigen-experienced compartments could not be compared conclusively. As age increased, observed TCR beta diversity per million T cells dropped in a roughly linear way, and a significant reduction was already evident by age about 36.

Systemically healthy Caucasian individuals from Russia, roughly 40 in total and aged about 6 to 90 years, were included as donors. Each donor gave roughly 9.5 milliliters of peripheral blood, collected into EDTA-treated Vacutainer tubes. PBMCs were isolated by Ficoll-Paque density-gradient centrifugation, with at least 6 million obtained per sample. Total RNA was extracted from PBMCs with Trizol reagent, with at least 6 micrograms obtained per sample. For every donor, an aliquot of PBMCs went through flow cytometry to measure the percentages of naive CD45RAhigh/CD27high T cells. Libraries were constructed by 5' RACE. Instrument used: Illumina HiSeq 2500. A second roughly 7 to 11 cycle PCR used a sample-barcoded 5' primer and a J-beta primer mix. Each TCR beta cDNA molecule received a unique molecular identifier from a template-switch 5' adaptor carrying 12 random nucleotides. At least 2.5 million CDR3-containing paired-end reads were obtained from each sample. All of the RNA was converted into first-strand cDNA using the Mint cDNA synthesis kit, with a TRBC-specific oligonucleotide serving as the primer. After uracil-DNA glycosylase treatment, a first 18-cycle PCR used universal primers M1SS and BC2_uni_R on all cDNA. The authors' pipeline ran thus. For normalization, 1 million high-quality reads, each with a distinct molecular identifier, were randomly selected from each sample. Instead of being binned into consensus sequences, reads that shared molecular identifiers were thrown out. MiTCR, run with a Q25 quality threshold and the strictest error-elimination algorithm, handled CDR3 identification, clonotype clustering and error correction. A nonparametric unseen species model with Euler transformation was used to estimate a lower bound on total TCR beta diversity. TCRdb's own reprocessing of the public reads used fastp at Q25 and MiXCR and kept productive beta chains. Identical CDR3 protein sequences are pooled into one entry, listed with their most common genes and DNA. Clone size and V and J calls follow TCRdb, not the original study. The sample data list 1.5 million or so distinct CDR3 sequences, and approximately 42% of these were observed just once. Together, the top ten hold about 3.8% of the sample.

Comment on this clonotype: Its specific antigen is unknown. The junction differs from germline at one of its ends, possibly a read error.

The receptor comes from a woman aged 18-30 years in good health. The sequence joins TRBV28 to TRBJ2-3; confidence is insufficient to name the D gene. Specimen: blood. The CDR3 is CASAEPDKQYF. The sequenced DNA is TGTGCCTCGGCAGAACCAGATAAGCAGTATTTT.